The present entry profiles one T cell receptor (beta chain) with its context. The target antigen is unknown. The sample is drawn from a study of response to subunit inactivated influenza vaccine. The study's findings and limits: Each seasonal influenza vaccination recruits few new T cells, the authors suggested.

The J segment lost 7 bases and the V segment lost 0 bases, leaving 6 bases of the junction unmatched. The length of the CDR3 is 16 residues. Germline lookup yields CDR1 SGHDT and CDR2 YYEEEE. One entry per CDR3 protein, called by TCRdb with MiXCR from the RT-PCR reads. The sample consists of about 190,000 distinct CDR3 sequences, 13% to 15% of them appearing once. This TCR was sampled from a man aged 45 to 65 who received an inactivated influenza vaccine. Sequences were derived from CD8+ T cells sorted from PBMCs, sampled about 5 days after vaccination. The V call is TRBV5-6, the J call TRBJ2-1; TRBD1 agrees at 11 bases. CDR3 bases: TGTGCCAGCAGCTTGGCCGGGACAGGGGGTAGGAATGAGCAGTTCTTC. The encoded protein is CASSLAGTGGRNEQFF.